Listed below are T cell receptor beta chains from one sample, sequenced in a study of blood T cell repertoires in COVID-19. Assay: immunoSEQ multiplex PCR; the TCRdb copy retains only in-frame clones and omits some. The top ten clones hold 4.9% of a sample with about 58,000 clones, over 70% of them seen once. Material: peripheral blood. These receptors were taken from a human donor in a cohort sampled during active COVID-19. Each CDR3 is given with its conserved first and last residue. A D gene is named only where the DNA matches it firmly. Only part of the rows carry a size: once, few, many, or a class if the clone is expanded.

size: once
J: TRBJ2-7
V: TRBV6-2/TRBV6-3
D: -
CDR3: CASSYGLVYEQYF
DNA: TGTGCCAGCAGTTATGGTCTAGTGTACGAGCAGTACTTC

size: -
J: TRBJ1-6
V: TRBV25-1
D: -
CDR3: CASSGTGSSPLHF
DNA: TGTGCCAGCAGTGGAACAGGCTCCTCACCCCTCCACTTT

size: -
J: TRBJ1-1
V: TRBV5-1
D: TRBD1
CDR3: CASSPIQRTGGFTEAFF
DNA: TGCGCCAGCAGCCCGATTCAGAGGACAGGGGGGTTCACTGAAGCTTTCTTT

size: -
J: TRBJ1-5
V: TRBV28
D: TRBD1
CDR3: CASSSFRDRSDQPQHF
DNA: TGTGCCAGCAGTTCTTTCCGGGACAGGAGCGATCAGCCCCAGCATTTT

size: -
J: TRBJ2-1
V: TRBV6-1
D: -
CDR3: CASSEAQSEQFF
DNA: TGTGCCAGCAGTGAAGCGCAGTCTGAGCAGTTCTTC

size: -
J: TRBJ2-7
V: TRBV27
D: -
CDR3: CASSLSVTALGKSYEQYF
DNA: TGTGCCAGCAGTTTATCGGTGACAGCGTTAGGAAAATCCTACGAGCAGTACTTC

size: -
J: TRBJ1-1
V: TRBV5-4
D: -
CDR3: CASSLAQMPHTEAFF
DNA: TGTGCCAGCAGCTTGGCACAAATGCCCCACACTGAAGCTTTCTTT

size: -
J: TRBJ2-7
V: TRBV7-2
D: -
CDR3: CASSDRYEQYF
DNA: TGTGCCAGCAGCGACAGATACGAGCAGTACTTC

size: -
J: TRBJ2-7
V: TRBV10-3
D: TRBD2
CDR3: CAISESGTSGSYEQYF
DNA: TGTGCCATCAGTGAGTCCGGGACTAGCGGCTCCTACGAGCAGTACTTC

size: -
J: TRBJ2-7
V: TRBV6-5
D: TRBD2
CDR3: CASGLAGIHEQYF
DNA: TGTGCCAGCGGGCTAGCGGGGATTCACGAGCAGTACTTC

size: -
J: TRBJ1-4
V: TRBV11-2
D: -
CDR3: CASSLKGSGEKLFF
DNA: TGTGCCAGCAGCTTAAAAGGGTCAGGGGAAAAACTGTTTTTT

size: -
J: TRBJ1-2
V: TRBV3-1/TRBV3-2
D: TRBD1
CDR3: CASSPGTGDVDYGYTF
DNA: TGTGCCAGCAGCCCCGGGACAGGGGACGTGGACTATGGCTACACCTTC

size: -
J: TRBJ2-7
V: TRBV11-2
D: TRBD2
CDR3: CASSFSSGKYEQYF
DNA: TGTGCCAGCAGCTTCTCTAGCGGGAAATACGAGCAGTACTTC

size: -
J: TRBJ1-6
V: TRBV3-1/TRBV3-2
D: -
CDR3: CASSQDFRRGSSYNSPLHF
DNA: TGTGCCAGCAGCCAAGATTTTCGCAGGGGTAGCTCCTATAATTCACCCCTCCACTTT

size: -
J: TRBJ1-3
V: TRBV6-4
D: TRBD1
CDR3: CASSGQGDSGSGNTIYF
DNA: TGTGCCAGCAGTGGGCAGGGGGACTCCGGGTCTGGAAACACCATATATTTT

size: -
J: TRBJ2-3
V: TRBV2
D: -
CDR3: CASLSQNTDTQYF
DNA: TGTGCCAGCCTTTCCCAGAACACAGATACGCAGTATTTT

size: -
J: TRBJ2-6
V: TRBV6-4
D: TRBD1
CDR3: CASSATGTGDVLTF
DNA: TGTGCCAGCAGCGCTACCGGGACAGGGGATGTCCTGACTTTC

size: -
J: TRBJ1-1
V: TRBV6-5
D: -
CDR3: CASRGQTANTEAFF
DNA: TGTGCCAGCAGAGGACAGACCGCGAACACTGAAGCTTTCTTT

size: -
J: TRBJ2-1
V: TRBV1
D: -
CDR3: CTSSPLNWLGNEQFF
DNA: TGCACCAGCAGCCCCTTAAACTGGCTAGGCAATGAGCAGTTCTTC

size: -
J: TRBJ2-7
V: TRBV6-5
D: TRBD1
CDR3: CASSSLDREPIEQYF
DNA: TGTGCCAGCAGTTCCCTGGACAGGGAACCTATCGAGCAGTACTTC

size: -
J: TRBJ1-5
V: TRBV5-1
D: TRBD1
CDR3: CASSLEGAQPQHF
DNA: TGCGCCAGCAGCTTAGAGGGGGCGCAGCCCCAGCATTTT

size: -
J: TRBJ2-7
V: TRBV10-2
D: -
CDR3: CASSEGRADEQYF
DNA: TGCGCCAGCAGTGAAGGCAGGGCGGACGAGCAGTACTTC

size: -
J: TRBJ1-1
V: TRBV6-1
D: -
CDR3: CASSESPGTFTEAFF
DNA: TGTGCCAGCAGTGAATCGCCAGGGACTTTCACTGAAGCTTTCTTT

size: -
J: TRBJ2-5
V: TRBV11-3
D: -
CDR3: CASSLVRGGGAQYF
DNA: TGTGCCAGCAGCCTAGTCAGAGGGGGTGGGGCCCAGTACTTC

size: -
J: TRBJ1-5
V: TRBV28
D: TRBD1
CDR3: CASSSPRGQGNQPQHF
DNA: TGTGCCAGCAGTTCACCAAGAGGACAGGGGAATCAGCCCCAGCATTTT

size: -
J: TRBJ1-2
V: TRBV18
D: -
CDR3: CASSPDTTNYGYTF
DNA: TGTGCCAGCTCACCGGACACTACTAACTATGGCTACACCTTC

size: -
J: TRBJ1-2
V: TRBV9
D: TRBD1
CDR3: CASSVAWQGGGYTF
DNA: TGTGCCAGCAGCGTAGCTTGGCAGGGGGGCGGCTACACCTTC

size: -
J: TRBJ2-7
V: TRBV18
D: TRBD1
CDR3: CASSTAGQGNYEQYF
DNA: TGTGCCAGCTCCACGGCGGGACAGGGGAACTACGAGCAGTACTTC

size: -
J: TRBJ2-7
V: TRBV19
D: -
CDR3: CASSMTGATYEQYF
DNA: TGTGCCAGTAGTATGACAGGAGCGACCTACGAGCAGTACTTC

size: -
J: TRBJ2-1
V: TRBV28
D: -
CDR3: CASNQLRGEQFF
DNA: TGTGCCAGCAACCAGCTAAGGGGTGAGCAGTTCTTC

size: -
J: TRBJ1-1
V: TRBV6-2/TRBV6-3
D: TRBD1
CDR3: CASSDLTGGHTEAFF
DNA: TGTGCCAGCAGTGACCTGACAGGGGGCCACACTGAAGCTTTCTTT

size: -
J: TRBJ1-3
V: TRBV2
D: TRBD1
CDR3: CASSHRGENTIYF
DNA: TGTGCCAGCAGTCACAGGGGAGAAAACACCATATATTTT

size: -
J: TRBJ2-2
V: TRBV7-3
D: -
CDR3: CASSGGANTGELFF
DNA: TGTGCCAGCAGCGGCGGCGCGAACACCGGGGAGCTGTTTTTT

size: -
J: TRBJ2-7
V: TRBV5-1
D: TRBD1
CDR3: CASSLLPGTGTYEQYF
DNA: TGCGCCAGCAGCTTACTACCCGGGACAGGGACCTACGAGCAGTACTTC

size: -
J: TRBJ1-2
V: TRBV3-1/TRBV3-2
D: -
CDR3: CASSQDEAVLLDGYTF
DNA: TGTGCCAGCAGCCAAGACGAGGCCGTTCTCTTGGATGGCTACACCTTC

size: -
J: TRBJ1-5
V: TRBV27
D: -
CDR3: CASSGDRLNQPQHF
DNA: TGTGCCAGCAGCGGCGACAGGCTCAATCAGCCCCAGCATTTT

size: -
J: TRBJ1-3
V: TRBV18
D: -
CDR3: CASSLTRVQVLSGNTIYF
DNA: TGTGCCAGCTCACTCACAAGGGTACAGGTCCTCTCTGGAAACACCATATATTTT

size: -
J: TRBJ2-7
V: TRBV6-5
D: TRBD2
CDR3: CASGRGAYEQYF
DNA: TGTGCCAGCGGGCGGGGGGCGTACGAGCAGTACTTC

size: -
J: TRBJ2-7
V: TRBV29-1
D: TRBD1
CDR3: CSVVNRGDEQYF
DNA: TGCAGCGTTGTGAACAGGGGAGACGAGCAGTACTTC

size: -
J: TRBJ1-5
V: TRBV6-2/TRBV6-3
D: TRBD1
CDR3: CASSYKRDRGYIVGDQPQHF
DNA: TGTGCCAGCAGTTATAAGCGGGACAGGGGGTATATTGTAGGCGATCAGCCCCAGCATTTT

size: -
J: TRBJ2-7
V: TRBV6-2/TRBV6-3
D: TRBD2
CDR3: CASSYPLAGVVEQYF
DNA: TGTGCCAGCAGTTACCCACTAGCGGGAGTGGTCGAGCAGTACTTC

size: -
J: TRBJ1-1
V: TRBV11-2
D: TRBD1
CDR3: CASSGSRGLDTEAFF
DNA: TGTGCCAGCAGCGGGTCGAGGGGGCTTGACACTGAAGCTTTCTTT

size: -
J: TRBJ1-2
V: TRBV27
D: -
CDR3: CASSSGVGGGEGSYGYTF
DNA: TGTGCCAGCAGTTCCGGAGTGGGCGGGGGCGAGGGAAGCTATGGCTACACCTTC

size: -
J: TRBJ1-6
V: TRBV28
D: -
CDR3: CASSLPGLSNSPLHF
DNA: TGTGCCAGCAGCCTACCTGGGCTGAGTAATTCACCCCTCCACTTT

size: -
J: TRBJ2-7
V: TRBV27
D: TRBD2
CDR3: CASSLRGSIYEQYF
DNA: TGTGCCAGCAGTTTACGCGGGAGTATCTACGAGCAGTACTTC

size: -
J: TRBJ2-6
V: TRBV5-3
D: TRBD1
CDR3: CARSKRDRVSGANVLTF
DNA: TGTGCCAGAAGCAAGAGGGACAGGGTTTCTGGGGCCAACGTCCTGACTTTC

size: -
J: TRBJ1-1
V: TRBV5-4
D: -
CDR3: CASSLVYNTEAFF
DNA: TGTGCCAGCAGCTTGGTCTACAACACTGAAGCTTTCTTT

size: -
J: TRBJ1-5
V: TRBV2
D: TRBD1
CDR3: CASSFLGQGNQPQHF
DNA: TGTGCCAGCAGTTTTTTAGGACAGGGTAATCAGCCCCAGCATTTT

size: -
J: TRBJ1-1
V: TRBV19
D: -
CDR3: CASSITGLGTEAFF
DNA: TGTGCCAGTAGTATAACGGGTCTTGGCACTGAAGCTTTCTTT

size: -
J: TRBJ1-6
V: TRBV29-1
D: -
CDR3: CSVGGAYNSPLHF
DNA: TGCAGCGTTGGGGGCGCCTATAATTCACCCCTCCACTTT

size: -
J: TRBJ1-3
V: TRBV24-1
D: TRBD1
CDR3: CATSDTGQGAGNTIYF
DNA: TGTGCCACCAGTGATACAGGACAGGGAGCCGGAAACACCATATATTTT

size: -
J: TRBJ2-7
V: TRBV3-1/TRBV3-2
D: TRBD2
CDR3: CASSQGLAGVYEQYF
DNA: TGTGCCAGCAGCCAGGGTTTAGCGGGAGTGTACGAGCAGTACTTC